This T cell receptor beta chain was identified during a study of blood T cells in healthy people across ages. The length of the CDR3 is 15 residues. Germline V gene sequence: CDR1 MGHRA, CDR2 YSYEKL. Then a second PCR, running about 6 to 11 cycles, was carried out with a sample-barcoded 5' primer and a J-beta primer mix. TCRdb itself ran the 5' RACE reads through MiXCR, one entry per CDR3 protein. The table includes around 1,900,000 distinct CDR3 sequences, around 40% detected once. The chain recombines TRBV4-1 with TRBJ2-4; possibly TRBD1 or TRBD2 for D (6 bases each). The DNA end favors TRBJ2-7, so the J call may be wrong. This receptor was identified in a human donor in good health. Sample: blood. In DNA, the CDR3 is TGCGCCAGCAGCCAAGTAGCAGGGGAGGCTTACGAGCAGTACTTC. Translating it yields CASSQVAGEAYEQYF.